One and the same sample provided the 20 T cell receptor beta chains below, sequenced in a study of T-cell memory formation after mild COVID-19. TCRdb re-called the 5' RACE reads through MiXCR, storing one row per CDR3 protein. The table has hundreds of thousands of distinct CDR3 sequences, over 15% seen once; the top ten hold more than 20%. The specimen was PBMCs or a T cell subset sorted from them (not recorded which). Receptors were obtained from a man aged 18 to 30 who had mild COVID-19 (a few samples of this study predate the infection). Cell type and time point are not known.

The chain recombines TRBV6-1 with TRBJ2-7, with a possible D match to TRBD1 (6 bases). CDR1 is MNHNS, CDR2 SASEGT, per germline. The CDR3 has 13 residues. V gave up 5 bases and J gave up 0 bases, with 8 bases separating them. The chain's CDR3 is CASSWDTSYEQYF. CDR3 nucleotide sequence: TGTGCCAGCAGTTGGGACACCTCCTACGAGCAGTACTTC.

A single count supports this clonotype. CDR3 DNA: TGTGCCAGCGGAGGCCCCTACAATGAGCAGTTCTTC. Its translation: CASGGPYNEQFF. The V call is TRBV12-3 or TRBV12-4, the J call TRBJ2-1; tentative D call: TRBD2 (5 bases). The V gene lost 8 bases and the J gene lost 2 bases, with 7 bases spanning the gap. CDR3 length: 12 residues.

The V gene is TRBV6-5, the J gene TRBJ1-1; TRBD1 agrees at 8 bases. Germline V lookup: CDR1 MNHEY, CDR2 SVGAGI. The CDR3 is made up of 15 amino acids. Trimming at V came to 0 bases and at J to 4 bases, leaving 4 bases not matched to a gene. The CDR3, as DNA: TGTGCCAGCAGTTACTCGAGCAGGGGGCCCACTGAAGCTTTCTTT. Encoded protein: CASSYSSRGPTEAFF.

The gene calls are TRBV12-3 or TRBV12-4 and TRBJ1-1; no definite D call. The V and J ends lost 2 bases and 11 bases respectively, with 15 bases between them. The CDR3 contains 13 residues. CDR3: CASSLTLGSRAFF. The CDR3 region has the DNA TGTGCCAGCAGTTTAACTCTCGGGAGTCGGGCTTTCTTT.

This chain connects TRBV24-1 to TRBJ2-2, with D perhaps matching TRBD1 or TRBD2 (5 bases each). This CDR3 region has 14 residues. With 9 bases removed from V and 4 bases from J, the gap between germline ends came to 14 bases. In germline, CDR1 is KGHDR, CDR2 SFDVKD. The chain's CDR3 is CATARGASTGELFF. CDR3 nucleotides: TGTGCCACCGCGCGAGGGGCATCCACCGGGGAGCTGTTTTTT.

This chain uses TRBV24-1 with TRBJ2-1; D unresolved. V dropped 0 bases and J dropped 5 bases, with 4 bases sitting between them. The CDR3 sequence is 13 residues long. In germline, CDR1 is KGHDR, CDR2 SFDVKD. CDR3 sequence (DNA): TGTGCCACCAGTGATTTGCACAACAATGAGCAGTTCTTC. Its protein is CATSDLHNNEQFF.

This clonotype has at least ten counts. The chain uses TRBV12-3 or TRBV12-4 and TRBJ2-3; no reliable D call. The CDR3 extends over 13 amino acids. Trimming took 5 bases from V and 5 from J, leaving 11 bases between them. Here the CDR3 reads CASSPPGRDTQYF. The CDR3 bases are TGTGCCAGCAGTCCCCCCGGCCGAGATACGCAGTATTTT.

In this sample, this clonotype turned up a few times. This rearrangement joins TRBV21-1 to TRBJ2-3; no check of the table's D call, TRBD1, against the DNA was made. TRBV21-1 has pseudogene status. The CDR3 is made up of 14 amino acids. DNA of the CDR3: TGTGCCAGCAGCAGTAACCGGGGGACAGATACGCAGTATTTT. Residues: CASSSNRGTDTQYF.

This clonotype showed up just a few times. The chain uses TRBV6-6 and TRBJ1-5, with TRBD1 as a possible D gene (6 bases). Germline-derived CDR1 and CDR2 are MNHNY and SVGAGI (reference sequence). Trimming pared 4 bases from V and 8 bases from J, leaving 18 bases between. This CDR3 has 15 residues. For the CDR3, the DNA is TGTGCCAGCAGTTCCCCTAGGGGGTTGTCAGAGCCCCAGCATTTT. Residues: CASSSPRGLSEPQHF.

In this sample, this clonotype turned up a few times. The chain carries TRBV7-9 and TRBJ2-3, with 8 bases that match TRBD2. Trimming removed 4 bases from V and 2 bases from J; junction bases left unmatched: 11. This CDR3 comprises 17 residues. Germline CDR1 and CDR2: SEHNR and FQNEAQ (reference sequence). CDR3 sequence reads: CASSSTRAGASTDTQYF. In DNA form, the CDR3 reads TGTGCCAGCAGCTCGACACGAGCGGGGGCCTCCACAGATACGCAGTATTTT.

This chain uses TRBV14 with TRBJ2-1; TRBD1 matches 7 bases. The J segment lost 7 bases and the V segment lost 5 bases, leaving 17 bases of the junction unmatched. Germline V gene sequence: CDR1 SGHDN, CDR2 FVKESK. CDR3 length: 17 residues. For the CDR3, the DNA is TGTGCCAGCAGCTGGCGTCCGACAGGGCTCGTGAGAAATGAGCAGTTCTTC. As protein: CASSWRPTGLVRNEQFF.

The rearrangement joins TRBV6-6 to TRBJ2-5; TRBD2 agrees at 11 bases. J lost 4 bases, V lost 6 bases, and 4 bases had no gene match. The V gene's germline CDR1 is MNHNY and CDR2 SVGAGI (reference sequence). This CDR3 has 14 amino acids. The CDR3 DNA is TGTGCCAGCAGAACCGGGACTAGCGGAGAGACCCAGTACTTC. This translates into CASRTGTSGETQYF.

This clonotype was picked up a small number of times. The V gene is TRBV5-5, the J gene TRBJ1-2; a weak D match, TRBD1 (5 bases). Between the trimmed V and J ends, which lost 2 bases and 3 bases, there was a span of 8 bases. Germline loops: CDR1 SGHKS, CDR2 YYEKEE (reference sequence). This CDR3 spans 13 amino acids. CDR3 in DNA: TGTGCCAGCAGCTTTCCAGGGCACTATGGCTACACCTTC. Protein product: CASSFPGHYGYTF.

This clonotype was seen a handful of times. This chain links TRBV6-2 or TRBV6-3 with TRBJ1-5, with D unclear. Per germline, CDR1 MNHEY and CDR2 SVGEGT. The CDR3 is 14 amino acids. Trimming shortened V by 7 bases and J by 4 bases, and 14 bases separated the two germline ends. CDR3 in amino acids: CASTSRSLNQPQHF. CDR3 in DNA: TGTGCCAGCACCTCCAGGAGTCTAAATCAGCCCCAGCATTTT.

This clonotype has more than one count but fewer than ten. This rearrangement joins TRBV20-1 to TRBJ2-7; D is unclear. Germline V gives CDR1 DFQATT, CDR2 SNEGSKA (reference sequence). Trimming cost V 6 bases and J 6 bases, with 24 bases left between them. The CDR3 length is 15 residues. The CDR3 nucleotides read TGCAGTGCCCCGAAATATCAAGGAAAGGGCCCCGAGCAGTACTTC. It encodes CSAPKYQGKGPEQYF.

The V and J genes are TRBV6-5 and TRBJ2-3; D tentatively fits TRBD1 or TRBD2 (6 bases each). This CDR3 comprises 16 residues. The V and J ends lost 2 bases and 0 bases respectively, with 12 bases between them. CDR1 and CDR2 from the germline V gene are MNHEY and SVGAGI. The CDR3 bases are TGTGCCAGCAGTTACCTAGGGGGAGGTAGCACAGATACGCAGTATTTT. Its protein is CASSYLGGGSTDTQYF.

V usage is TRBV11-2 and J usage is TRBJ2-2, with 10 bases fitting TRBD1. The CDR3 runs 17 residues. With 1 base clipped from V and 8 bases from J, the junction kept 10 bases outside the gene matches. Germline assignment: CDR1 SGHAT and CDR2 FQNNGV. As DNA, the CDR3 is TGTGCCAGCAGCTTAGGAGGGACAGGGGTCCAGTCAGGGGAGCTGTTTTTT. Amino acid sequence: CASSLGGTGVQSGELFF.

V and J are TRBV10-3 and TRBJ2-2; no clear D gene. Germline V gives CDR1 ENHRY, CDR2 SYGVKD. The germline V and J ends were trimmed by 4 bases and 0 bases, with 12 bases remaining between them. The CDR3 length is 16 residues. CDR3 sequence reads: CAISAVGPANTGELFF. Here the CDR3 DNA reads TGTGCCATCAGTGCCGTAGGACCCGCGAACACCGGGGAGCTGTTTTTT.

The chain recombines TRBV9 with TRBJ2-3, with 12 nucleotides matching TRBD2. The CDR3 consists of 17 residues. CDR1 is SGDLS, CDR2 YYNGEE, per germline. The trim removed 0 bases at V and 6 bases at J, leaving 8 bases unmatched. The DNA of the CDR3 is TGTGCCAGCAGCGTAGCGGTGACTAGCGGGGGCCTCGATACGCAGTATTTT. Encoded protein: CASSVAVTSGGLDTQYF.

The chain combines TRBV9 with TRBJ2-3; 10 bases match TRBD1. The germline V gene has CDR1 SGDLS and CDR2 YYNGEE. The length of the CDR3 is 16 residues. J was trimmed by 4 bases and V by 2 bases; bases with no gene match: 7. CDR3 DNA sequence: TGTGCCAGCAGCGTGGGACAGGGGTTATTTTCAGATACGCAGTATTTT. Translated, it gives CASSVGQGLFSDTQYF.